This TCR beta chain comes out of a study of CD8+ T cells in alopecia areata. General study results and limits: Scalp clonality decreased significantly with tofacitinib, and so did expanded CD8+ clones among the top 100.

V was cut by 6 bases and J by 7 bases, with 16 bases left in between. The V gene's germline CDR1 is SGDLS and CDR2 YYNGEE. This CDR3 comprises 13 residues. Treatment denoted: oral pan-JAK inhibitor, 5-10 mg twice daily. Investigators isolated RNA and reverse transcribed it into cDNA to act as the sequencing template. Profiling relied on immunoSEQ multiplex PCR, and the TCRdb table lists in-frame clones only, not all of them. The table lists some 240,000 clones, about 50% of them singletons. Turning to this clone: Its specificity is not known.

The TCR comes from a human donor with alopecia areata. The V gene is TRBV9, the J gene TRBJ1-1; no reliable D call. Sequences were derived from CD4+ T cells sorted from blood, sampled at week 4, from a patient treated with tofacitinib. The CDR3 reads CASTTADQSEAFF. CDR3 DNA: TGTGCCAGCACGACGGCTGATCAAAGTGAAGCTTTCTTT.